One T cell receptor beta chain is described in this entry. It has no known antigen specificity. Base qualities are missing; no much larger clone stands one base away. This sample stems from a study of Ad26.COV2.S vaccination and SARS-CoV-2 variants (dated by TCRdb to the early 2020s). With regard to the full study: Vaccine-arm donors came from COV1001, a multicentre, randomized, double-blind, placebo-controlled phase I-IIa trial of Ad26.COV2.S in healthy adults. Dosing of Ad26.COV2.S was intramuscular, at either 5x10^10 or 1x10^11 viral particles, delivered as one shot or as two shots spaced 56 days apart. The specificity and breadth of SARS-CoV-2-reactive T cell receptors after Ad26.COV2.S vaccination were assessed by TCRbeta repertoire sequencing. A total of 32 samples were included in the TCR-sequenced set, comprising around 19 Ad26.COV2.S vaccine recipients, 5 placebo recipients and 8 SARS-CoV-2 convalescent individuals. Trial participants were randomized into five groups of five: low-dose or high-dose Ad26.COV2.S given once or twice, or placebo on both occasions. Blinding of investigators to trial group allocation was maintained during experiments and outcome assessment. The research as a whole found: Comparable non-spike TCR breadth was observed between vaccine and placebo recipients, consistent with only spike being contained in the vaccine. Substantial breadth of spike-specific CD8+ and CD4+ T cell responses was reported after vaccination. Spike-specific TCR breadth was higher in Ad26.COV2.S recipients than in placebo recipients (P = 0.0014). The study lacked the statistical power to compare responses across vaccine doses or regimens. It was noted by the authors that total T cell responses may have been underestimated by the TCR breadth and depth analyses.

The treatment or condition label for this specimen denotes: some 19 received Ad26.COV2.S at low or high dose, single or two shots; about 5 received placebo; per-sample allocation not given. For vaccine and placebo recipients, repertoires were sequenced using samples collected on day 63 after the first injection. Cohort 1b enrolled 20 to 30 adults aged 18-55 years at a single site in Boston, USA, between 29 July and 7 August 2020. Ad26.COV2.S was a replication-incompetent adenovirus type 26 vector that expressed a prefusion-stabilized SARS-CoV-2 spike protein derived from the original Wuhan strain. From a lookup of the germline V gene (reference sequence), CDR1 and CDR2 are MNHEY and SMNVEV. Relative to germline, V is 2 bases shorter and J is 5 bases shorter, with 15 bases between their ends. From the cysteine through the phenylalanine, the CDR3 covers 15 amino acids. The read is trimmed to its CDR3 DNA, 45 bases read in frame from base 1.

The immunoSEQ Assay was the method used to sequence TCRbeta CDR3 regions. After extraction, genomic DNA underwent amplification by bias-controlled multiplex PCR, followed by high-throughput sequencing. The paper's processing steps were these. Collapsing and filtering of sequences were performed to quantify the absolute abundance of each unique TCRbeta CDR3 region. T cell fraction was estimated by normalizing TCRbeta template counts to usable DNA, which was measured by amplifying reference genes present in all nucleated cells. Repertoire TCRs were annotated as SARS-CoV-2-specific by exact matching of V gene, CDR3 amino acid sequence and J gene to a known reactive TCR set. MIRA supplied the reference SARS-CoV-2 TCR set, which was filtered for enrichment in COVID-19-positive ImmuneCODE repertoires so that public or cross-reactive TCRs were removed. Using the MIRA antigens, annotated TCRs were further analysed by specific ORF or by position within an ORF. Breadth was defined as the number of annotated unique rearrangements divided by the total number of unique productive rearrangements, and depth was defined as the summed frequency of the annotated unique rearrangements. Group comparisons of TCR breadth used two-sided Wilcoxon rank-sum tests. TCRdb re-hosts the immuneACCESS table, in-frame sequences only. Its copies lack some clones; in the studies checked, an unresolved V gene accounts for under half of them, and the cause for the rest is not known. Clonal size and the V and J genes are those of that table, whereas D and trimming came from the DNA. The sample table lists hundreds of thousands of clones, around 89% of them with a count of one. Jointly, the top ten make up approximately 5.9% of the sample.

This clonotype was obtained from a person between 18 and 65 years old who received the Ad26.COV2.S COVID-19 vaccine or a placebo. The rearranged segments are TRBV27 and TRBJ2-5; no D gene call is confident. The specimen comprised peripheral blood, sampled in a trial of Ad26.COV2.S vaccine versus placebo. The nucleotide sequence is TGTGCCAGCAGTTTAACCCCGGCGATTTGGGAGACCCAGTACTTC. Protein translation: CASSLTPAIWETQYF.